These 27 T cell receptor beta chains share one sample of origin, sequenced in a study of CXCR3-negative and CXCR3-positive naive CD8 T cells. These TCRs are of unknown antigen specificity. The libraries of TRB cDNA were prepared using 5' RACE with UMI labels. TCRdb derives one entry per CDR3 protein from the 5' RACE reads, leaving out DNA. The sample holds nearly 110,000 distinct CDR3 sequences. Study-wide points: Relative to CXCR3-negative naive cells, CXCR3-positive naive cells had more hydrophobic TRB CDR3s.

Sequencing input: naive CXCR3+ CD8+ T cells from blood. Subset here: CD45RO-CCR7+CD27+CD95- naive CD8+ T cells expressing CXCR3 (TNR3+). These receptors were collected from a human donor in good health. Some clones in this sample may be carry-over from other donors' samples.

The chain combines TRBV15 with TRBJ2-7; TCRdb's assignment of TRBD1 cannot be checked, as there is no DNA. The CDR3 spans 13 residues. The V gene's germline CDR1 is LNHNV and CDR2 YYDKDF (reference sequence). The CDR3 protein is CAIADGRGYEQYF.

The V and J genes are TRBV14 and TRBJ1-1; TCRdb lists TRBD1, though no DNA is available to test this call. In germline, CDR1 is SGHDN, CDR2 FVKESK. The CDR3 contains 17 residues. The CDR3 sequence: CASSLRGAIALNTEAFF.

The chain uses TRBV9 and TRBJ2-7; the TCRdb D gene call, TRBD2, has no DNA to confirm it. Germline CDR1 is SGDLS and CDR2 is YYNGEE. The CDR3 has 14 residues. CDR3 amino acids: CASSILADSYEQYF.

The rearrangement links TRBV27 to TRBJ2-4; checking the TCRdb D call of TRBD1 is not possible without DNA. The V gene's germline CDR1 is MNHEY and CDR2 SMNVEV (reference sequence). The CDR3 sequence is 17 residues long. The CDR3 loop reads CASSSYREKGAKNIQYF.

The J gene is TRBJ2-7, the V gene TRBV7-9; TCRdb gives TRBD1 as the D gene, but with no DNA this cannot be confirmed. The CDR3 is 13 amino acids. Germline lookup yields CDR1 SEHNR and CDR2 FQNEAQ (reference sequence). CDR3 sequence reads: CASSGTPSYEQYF.

The V and J genes are TRBV5-5 and TRBJ1-5. This CDR3 region has 17 residues. Germline-derived CDR1 and CDR2 are SGHKS and YYEKEE (reference sequence). CDR3 sequence reads: CASSPYKAVYSNQPQHF.

The chain combines TRBV29-1 with TRBJ2-3; without DNA, the TCRdb call of TRBD2 cannot be checked. This CDR3 has 15 amino acids. The V gene's germline CDR1 is SQVTM and CDR2 ANQGSEA. The CDR3 sequence: CSVVTSGGLTDTQYF.

V and J are TRBV5-4 and TRBJ2-7. Per germline, CDR1 SGHNT and CDR2 YYREEE (reference sequence). This CDR3 is 14 amino acids long. The CDR3 region is CASSPDVRLYEQYF.

The rearrangement joins TRBV29-1 to TRBJ1-1; there is no DNA to check the TCRdb D call of TRBD1. CDR3 length: 13 amino acids. Looked up from germline, CDR1 is SQVTM and CDR2 is ANQGSEA. CDR3 sequence: CSSDRVFSTEAFF.

The chain links TRBV7-2 to TRBJ1-2. The germline gives CDR1 SGHTA, CDR2 FQGNSA. The CDR3 has 12 amino acids. The CDR3 region is CASSEGSYGYTF.

J is TRBJ2-1 and V is TRBV15. This CDR3 contains 15 residues. Germline V gene sequence: CDR1 LNHNV, CDR2 YYDKDF (reference sequence). CDR3 loop: CATSRVGYRDNEQFF.

This chain links TRBV11-2 with TRBJ1-2. The CDR3 loop spans 11 amino acids. CDR1 is SGHAT, CDR2 FQNNGV, per germline. CDR3 amino acids: CASSSSGGYTF.

The chain combines TRBV29-1 with TRBJ2-6; there is no DNA to check the TCRdb D call of TRBD1. This CDR3 is built from 12 residues. Germline loops: CDR1 SQVTM, CDR2 ANQGSEA. The CDR3 loop reads CSVPRGANVLTF.

The chain links TRBV4-3 to TRBJ2-1; TCRdb's D call of TRBD2 is untestable without DNA. CDR3 length equals 17 residues. Per the germline V gene, CDR1 is LGHNA and CDR2 is YSLEER. The CDR3 here is CASSQDYQRGFYNEQFF.

The V and J genes are TRBV7-9 and TRBJ2-7; the TRBD2 assignment by TCRdb is unverifiable without DNA. CDR1 is SEHNR, CDR2 FQNEAQ, per germline (reference sequence). This CDR3 has 17 residues. CDR3 in amino acids: CASSGASGGFEWYEQYF.

The V gene is TRBV11-2, the J gene TRBJ2-7. Germline assignment: CDR1 SGHAT and CDR2 FQNNGV. The CDR3 covers 13 residues. Here the CDR3 reads CASSITSAYEQYF.

V and J are TRBV2 and TRBJ2-3; the TCRdb D gene call, TRBD2, has no DNA to confirm it. CDR3 length: 16 residues. Germline V lookup: CDR1 SNHLY, CDR2 FYNNEI. This CDR3 reads CASSDFGTSGTDTQYF.

This chain connects TRBV19 to TRBJ2-7. The CDR3 runs 14 residues. Germline V gene data show CDR1 as LNHDA and CDR2 as SQIVND (reference sequence). This CDR3 is CASSILASSYEQYF.

The chain links TRBV5-1 to TRBJ2-1; the D gene TCRdb calls, TRBD2, cannot be checked with no DNA. Germline CDR1 is SGHRS and CDR2 is YFSETQ. The CDR3 is 13 amino acids. CDR3: CASSKGPSNEQFF.

The V call is TRBV11-2, the J call TRBJ2-1; the TRBD1 assignment by TCRdb is unverifiable without DNA. The CDR3 covers 16 residues. Germline-derived CDR1 and CDR2 are SGHAT and FQNNGV. The CDR3 protein is CASRRTGLSSYNEQFF.

This chain connects TRBV6-2 or TRBV6-3 to TRBJ2-1; as DNA is missing, the TRBD2 call by TCRdb cannot be tested. This CDR3 region has 16 residues. The V gene's germline CDR1 is MNHEY and CDR2 SVGEGT. CDR3: CASSPLAGAPYNEQFF.

This sequence joins TRBV7-9 and TRBJ1-1; TCRdb designates TRBD1, a call that cannot be tested without DNA. Germline loops: CDR1 SEHNR, CDR2 FQNEAQ (reference sequence). CDR3 length equals 17 residues. CDR3 residues: CASSPARGRPQNTEAFF.

This chain uses TRBV6-2 or TRBV6-3 with TRBJ2-3; with no DNA, the TCRdb D assignment of TRBD1 cannot be verified. CDR1 MNHEY and CDR2 SVGEGT come from the germline V gene. The CDR3 is 16 residues long. The CDR3 here is CASSYSKASAPDTQYF.

The CDR3 loop is CSARDETFSYEQYF. The V gene is TRBV20-1, the J gene TRBJ2-7. This CDR3 contains 14 residues. Looked up from germline, CDR1 is DFQATT and CDR2 is SNEGSKA (reference sequence).

The chain recombines TRBV2 with TRBJ2-3; the TCRdb D gene call, TRBD2, has no DNA to confirm it. Germline CDR1 reads SNHLY; CDR2 reads FYNNEI. CDR3 length: 13 amino acids. The CDR3 spells CASSGLTADTQYF.

CDR3: CASRLLGGELFF. The V and J genes are TRBV13 and TRBJ2-2. Per germline, CDR1 PRHDT and CDR2 FYEKMQ (reference sequence). The CDR3 is 12 amino acids. Drawing the rest from reference TRBV13 and TRBJ2-2, the complete variable domain is AAGVIQSPRHLIKEKRETATLKCYPIPRHDTVYWYQQGPGQDPQFLISFYEKMQSDKGSIPDRFSAQQFSDYHSELNMSSLELGDSALYFCASRLLGGELFFGEGSRLTVL.

The rearrangement uses TRBV12-3 or TRBV12-4 and TRBJ2-1; the TRBD2 assignment by TCRdb is unverifiable without DNA. CDR3 size: 15 residues. CDR3 sequence reads: CASSLETSGRVEQFF.